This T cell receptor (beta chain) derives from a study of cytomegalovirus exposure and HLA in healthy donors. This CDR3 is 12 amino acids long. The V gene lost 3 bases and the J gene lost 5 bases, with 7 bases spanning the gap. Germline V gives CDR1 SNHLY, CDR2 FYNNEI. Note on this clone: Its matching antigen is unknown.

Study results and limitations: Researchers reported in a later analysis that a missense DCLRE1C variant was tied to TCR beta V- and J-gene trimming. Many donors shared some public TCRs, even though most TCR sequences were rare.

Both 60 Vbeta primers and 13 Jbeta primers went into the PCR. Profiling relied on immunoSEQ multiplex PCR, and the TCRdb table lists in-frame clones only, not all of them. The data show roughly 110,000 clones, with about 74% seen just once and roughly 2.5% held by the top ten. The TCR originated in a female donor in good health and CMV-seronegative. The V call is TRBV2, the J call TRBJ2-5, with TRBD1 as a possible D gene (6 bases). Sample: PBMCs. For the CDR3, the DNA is TGTGCCAGCAGTGACCAGGGGGAGACCCAGTACTTC. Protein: CASSDQGETQYF. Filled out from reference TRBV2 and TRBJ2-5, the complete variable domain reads EPEVTQTPSHQVTQMGQEVILRCVPISNHLYFYWYRQILGQKVEFLVSFYNNEISEKSEIFDDQFSVERPDGSNFTLKIRSTKLEDSAMYFCASSDQGETQYFGPGTRLLVL.